This T cell receptor beta chain was observed in a study of human T cells and chemical hapten exposure. Time point noted: pre-sensitization, week 0. Treatment specified: therapeutic diphenylcyclopropenone sensitization with weekly scalp DPC. From the RACE reads, TCRdb called clonotypes with MiXCR, one entry per CDR3 protein. This repertoire shows fewer than 65,000 distinct CDR3 sequences, about 9.2% found once; its top ten account for 11% to 15%. This clonotype has only a few counts. This CDR3 has 14 amino acids. Germline V gene sequence: CDR1 SGHRS, CDR2 YFSETQ. The V end was cut by 1 base, the J end by 2 bases, with 9 bases between.

This chain joins TRBV5-1 and TRBJ1-1; D may be TRBD1 (6 bases). This clonotype was sampled from a woman in her forties with alopecia areata. Some clones in this sample may be carry-over from other donors' samples. Specimen: whole blood, collected in connection with sensitization to the hapten diphenylcyclopropenone (DPC). The CDR3 protein is CASSLQGPNTEAFF. The CDR3 DNA sequence: TGCGCCAGCAGCTTGCAGGGGCCAAACACTGAAGCTTTCTTT. Full variable domain (outside the CDR3, taken from reference TRBV5-1 and TRBJ1-1): KAGVTQTPRYLIKTRGQQVTLSCSPISGHRSVSWYQQTPGQGLQFLFEYFSETQRNKGNFPGRFSGRQFSNSRSEMNVSTLELGDSALYLCASSLQGPNTEAFFGQGTRLTVV.